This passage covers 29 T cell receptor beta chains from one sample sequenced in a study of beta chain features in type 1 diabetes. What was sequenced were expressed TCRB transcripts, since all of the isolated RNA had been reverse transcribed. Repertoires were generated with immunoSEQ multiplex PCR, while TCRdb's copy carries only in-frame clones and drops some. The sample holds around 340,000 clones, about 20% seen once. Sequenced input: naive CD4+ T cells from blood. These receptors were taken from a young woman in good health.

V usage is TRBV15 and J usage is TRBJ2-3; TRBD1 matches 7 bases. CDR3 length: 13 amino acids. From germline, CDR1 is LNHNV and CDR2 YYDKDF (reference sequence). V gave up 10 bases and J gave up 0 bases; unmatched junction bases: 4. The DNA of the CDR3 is TGTGCCATTGGACAGGCGAGCACAGATACGCAGTATTTT. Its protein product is CAIGQASTDTQYF.

The CDR3: CASSPVNGEGYTF. CDR3 nucleotides: TGTGCCAGCTCACCTGTTAATGGGGAGGGCTACACCTTC. V gene TRBV18 combines with J gene TRBJ1-2; no clear D. V shed 3 bases and J shed 8 bases, with 13 bases lying between them. Germline V gives CDR1 KGHSH, CDR2 LQKENI. The CDR3 totals 13 residues.

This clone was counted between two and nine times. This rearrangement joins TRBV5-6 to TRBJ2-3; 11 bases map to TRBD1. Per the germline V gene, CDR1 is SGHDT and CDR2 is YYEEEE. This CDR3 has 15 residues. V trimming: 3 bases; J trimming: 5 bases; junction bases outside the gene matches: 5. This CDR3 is CASSSGQGDLDTQYF. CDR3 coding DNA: TGTGCCAGCAGCTCGGGACAGGGGGATTTAGATACGCAGTATTTT.

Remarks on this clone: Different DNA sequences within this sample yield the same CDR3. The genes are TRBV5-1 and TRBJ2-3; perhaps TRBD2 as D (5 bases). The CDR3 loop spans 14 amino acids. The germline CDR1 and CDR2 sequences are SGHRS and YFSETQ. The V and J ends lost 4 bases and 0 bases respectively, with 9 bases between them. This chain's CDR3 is CASSPRTSTDTQYF. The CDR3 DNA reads TGCGCCAGCAGCCCCCGGACTAGCACAGATACGCAGTATTTT.

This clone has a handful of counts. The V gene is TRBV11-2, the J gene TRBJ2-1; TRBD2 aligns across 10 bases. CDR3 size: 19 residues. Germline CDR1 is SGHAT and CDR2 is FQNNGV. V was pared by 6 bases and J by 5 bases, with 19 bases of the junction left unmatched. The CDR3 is CASRSLRSSLAGGNNEQFF. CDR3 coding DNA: TGTGCCAGCAGATCCCTTAGGTCCTCCTTAGCGGGGGGAAACAATGAGCAGTTCTTC.

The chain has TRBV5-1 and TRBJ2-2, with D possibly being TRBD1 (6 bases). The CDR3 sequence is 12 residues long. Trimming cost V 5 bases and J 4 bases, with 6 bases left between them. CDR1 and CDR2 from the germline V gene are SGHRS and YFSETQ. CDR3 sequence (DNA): TGCGCCAGCAGACAGGGCACCGGGGAGCTGTTTTTT. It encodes CASRQGTGELFF. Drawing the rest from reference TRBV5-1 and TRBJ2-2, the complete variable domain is KAGVTQTPRYLIKTRGQQVTLSCSPISGHRSVSWYQQTPGQGLQFLFEYFSETQRNKGNFPGRFSGRQFSNSRSEMNVSTLELGDSALYLCASRQGTGELFFGEGSRLTVL.

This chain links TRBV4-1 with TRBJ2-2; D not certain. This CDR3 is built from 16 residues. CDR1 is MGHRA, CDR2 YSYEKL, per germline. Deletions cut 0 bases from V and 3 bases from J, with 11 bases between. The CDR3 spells CASSQERFSDTGELFF. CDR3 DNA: TGCGCCAGCAGCCAAGAACGTTTTAGTGACACCGGGGAGCTGTTTTTT.

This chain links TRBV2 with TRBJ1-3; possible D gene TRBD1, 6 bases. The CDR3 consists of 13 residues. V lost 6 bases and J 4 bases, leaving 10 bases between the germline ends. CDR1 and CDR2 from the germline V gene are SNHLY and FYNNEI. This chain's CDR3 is CASRGAVGNTIYF. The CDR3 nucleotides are TGTGCCAGCAGGGGGGCCGTGGGAAACACCATATATTTT.

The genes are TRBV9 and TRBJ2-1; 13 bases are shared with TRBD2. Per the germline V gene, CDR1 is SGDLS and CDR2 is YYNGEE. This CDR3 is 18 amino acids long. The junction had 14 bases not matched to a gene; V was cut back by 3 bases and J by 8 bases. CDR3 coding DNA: TGTGCCAGCAGCGCTTCGACTAGCGGGGGGCCACCCACAGATGAGCAGTTCTTC. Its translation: CASSASTSGGPPTDEQFF.

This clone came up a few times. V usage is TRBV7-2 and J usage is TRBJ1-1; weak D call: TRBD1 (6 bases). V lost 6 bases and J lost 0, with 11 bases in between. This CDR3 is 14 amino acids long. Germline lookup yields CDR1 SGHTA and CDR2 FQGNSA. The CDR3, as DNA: TGTGCCAGCAGAAACAGGGACATGAACACTGAAGCTTTCTTT. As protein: CASRNRDMNTEAFF.

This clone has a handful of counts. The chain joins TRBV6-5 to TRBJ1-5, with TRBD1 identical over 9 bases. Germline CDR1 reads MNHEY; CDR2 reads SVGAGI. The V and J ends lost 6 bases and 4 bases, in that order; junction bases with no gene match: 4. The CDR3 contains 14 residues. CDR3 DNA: TGTGCCAGCAGGCCCGGGACAGGGAATCAGCCCCAGCATTTT. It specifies CASRPGTGNQPQHF.

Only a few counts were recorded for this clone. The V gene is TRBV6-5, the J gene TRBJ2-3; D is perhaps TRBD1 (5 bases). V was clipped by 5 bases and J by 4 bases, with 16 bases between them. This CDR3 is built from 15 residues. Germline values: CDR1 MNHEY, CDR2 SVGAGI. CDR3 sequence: CASSPQGIRADTQYF. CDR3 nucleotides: TGTGCCAGCAGTCCGCAGGGTATTCGGGCAGATACGCAGTATTTT.

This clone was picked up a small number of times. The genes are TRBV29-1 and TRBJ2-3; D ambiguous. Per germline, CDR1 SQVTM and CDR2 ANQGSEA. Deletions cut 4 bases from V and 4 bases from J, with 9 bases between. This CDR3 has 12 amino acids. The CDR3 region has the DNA TGCAGCGTTGTAGGAGCCGCAGATACGCAGTATTTT. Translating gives CSVVGAADTQYF.

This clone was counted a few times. The CDR3 DNA sequence: TGCGCCAGCAGCTTGCGGGGACTAGCGGGAGCATCGACCGGCCACGAGCAGTACTTC. Its translation is CASSLRGLAGASTGHEQYF. V and J are TRBV5-1 and TRBJ2-7, with 14 nucleotides matching TRBD2. Germline assignment: CDR1 SGHRS and CDR2 YFSETQ. V shed 1 base, J shed 5 bases, and the junction held 14 bases outside the gene matches. CDR3 length: 19 amino acids.

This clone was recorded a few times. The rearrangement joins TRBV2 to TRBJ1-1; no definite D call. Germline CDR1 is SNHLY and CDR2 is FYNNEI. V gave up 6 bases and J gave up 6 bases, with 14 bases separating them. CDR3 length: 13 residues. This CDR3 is CASRADSEAEAFF. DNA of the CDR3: TGTGCCAGCAGGGCCGACTCGGAGGCTGAAGCTTTCTTT. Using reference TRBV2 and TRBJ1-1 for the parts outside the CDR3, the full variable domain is EPEVTQTPSHQVTQMGQEVILRCVPISNHLYFYWYRQILGQKVEFLVSFYNNEISEKSEIFDDQFSVERPDGSNFTLKIRSTKLEDSAMYFCASRADSEAEAFFGQGTRLTVV.

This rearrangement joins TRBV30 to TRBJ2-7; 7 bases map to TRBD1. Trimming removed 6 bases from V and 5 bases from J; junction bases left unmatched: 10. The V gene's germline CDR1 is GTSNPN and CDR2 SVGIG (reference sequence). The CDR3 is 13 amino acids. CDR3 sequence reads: CACQTGVVDEQYF. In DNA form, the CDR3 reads TGTGCCTGCCAAACAGGGGTAGTGGACGAGCAGTACTTC. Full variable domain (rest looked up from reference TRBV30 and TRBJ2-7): SQTIHQWPATLVQPVGSPLSLECTVEGTSNPNLYWYRQAAGRGLQLLFYSVGIGQISSEVPQNLSASRPQDRQFILSSKKLLLSDSGFYLCACQTGVVDEQYFGPGTRLTVT.

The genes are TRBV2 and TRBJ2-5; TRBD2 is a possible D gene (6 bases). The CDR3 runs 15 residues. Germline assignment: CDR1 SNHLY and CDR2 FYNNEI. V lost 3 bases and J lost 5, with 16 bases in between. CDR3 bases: TGTGCCAGCAGTGAGTCGGGAGCACGAGCGGAGACCCAGTACTTC. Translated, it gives CASSESGARAETQYF.

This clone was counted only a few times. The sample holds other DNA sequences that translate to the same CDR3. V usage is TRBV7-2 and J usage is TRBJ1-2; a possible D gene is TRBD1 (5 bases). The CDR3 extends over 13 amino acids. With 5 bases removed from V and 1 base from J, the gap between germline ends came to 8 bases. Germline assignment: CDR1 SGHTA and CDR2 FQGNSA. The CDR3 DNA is TGTGCCAGCAGCCCCGACAGTAACTATGGCTACACCTTC. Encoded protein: CASSPDSNYGYTF.

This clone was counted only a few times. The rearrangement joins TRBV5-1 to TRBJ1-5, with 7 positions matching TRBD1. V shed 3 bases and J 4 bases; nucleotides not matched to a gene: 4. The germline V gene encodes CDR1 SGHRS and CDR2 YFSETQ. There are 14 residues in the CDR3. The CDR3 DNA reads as TGCGCCAGCAGCTCTACAGGGGAAAATCAGCCCCAGCATTTT. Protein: CASSSTGENQPQHF.

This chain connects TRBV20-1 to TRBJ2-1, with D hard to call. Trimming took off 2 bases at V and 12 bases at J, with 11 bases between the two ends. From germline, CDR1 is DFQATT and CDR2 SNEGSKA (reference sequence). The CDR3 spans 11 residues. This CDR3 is CSARSGPRQFF. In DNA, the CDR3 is TGCAGTGCTAGATCTGGGCCGAGGCAGTTCTTC.

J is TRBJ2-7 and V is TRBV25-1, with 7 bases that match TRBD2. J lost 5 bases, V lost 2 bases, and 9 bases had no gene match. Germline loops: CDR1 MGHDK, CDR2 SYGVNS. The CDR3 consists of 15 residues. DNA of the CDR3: TGTGCCAGCAGTGAAGAAGAGTCAGGGAGGGACGAGCAGTACTTC. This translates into CASSEEESGRDEQYF.

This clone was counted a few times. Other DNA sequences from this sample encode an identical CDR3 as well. The CDR3 DNA sequence: TGTGCCTGGAGGCCAGGGGGCACCGGGGAGCTGTTTTTT. Translated: CAWRPGGTGELFF. The V gene is TRBV30, the J gene TRBJ2-2; TRBD1 agrees at 7 bases. The CDR3 loop spans 13 amino acids. Germline assignment: CDR1 GTSNPN and CDR2 SVGIG (reference sequence). The junction had 2 bases not matched to a gene; V was cut back by 3 bases and J by 4 bases.

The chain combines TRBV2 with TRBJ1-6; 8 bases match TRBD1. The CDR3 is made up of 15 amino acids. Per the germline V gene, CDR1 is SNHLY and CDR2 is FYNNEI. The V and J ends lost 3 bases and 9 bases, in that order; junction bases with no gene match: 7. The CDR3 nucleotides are TGTGCCAGCAGTGATTCAGGGGGCTTGAGTTCACCCCTCCACTTT. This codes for CASSDSGGLSSPLHF.

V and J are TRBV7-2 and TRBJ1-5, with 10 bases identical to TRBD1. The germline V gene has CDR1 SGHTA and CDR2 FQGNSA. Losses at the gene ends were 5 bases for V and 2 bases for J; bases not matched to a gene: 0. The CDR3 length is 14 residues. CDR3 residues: CASSGTGGNQPQHF. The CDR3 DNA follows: TGTGCCAGCAGCGGGACAGGGGGCAATCAGCCCCAGCATTTT.

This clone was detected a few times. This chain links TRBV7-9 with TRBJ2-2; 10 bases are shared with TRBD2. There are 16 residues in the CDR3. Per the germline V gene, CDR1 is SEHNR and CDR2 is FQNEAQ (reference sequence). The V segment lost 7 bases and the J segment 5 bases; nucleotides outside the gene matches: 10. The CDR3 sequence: CASILGTSGNTGELFF. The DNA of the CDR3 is TGTGCCAGCATCCTCGGAACTAGCGGGAATACCGGGGAGCTGTTTTTT.

The CDR3 here is CASSVGGSNQPQHF. The CDR3 bases are TGTGCCAGCAGCGTAGGCGGGAGCAATCAGCCCCAGCATTTT. The rearrangement links TRBV9 to TRBJ1-5, with unresolved D. V was pared by 0 bases and J by 1 base, with 5 bases between. CDR3 size: 14 residues. CDR1 and CDR2 (germline): SGDLS, YYNGEE. Based on the CDR3 plus reference TRBV9 and TRBJ1-5, the full variable domain is DSGVTQTPKHLITATGQRVTLRCSPRSGDLSVYWYQQSLDQGLQFLIQYYNGEERAKGNILERFSAQQFPDLHSELNLSSLELGDSALYFCASSVGGSNQPQHFGDGTRLSIL.

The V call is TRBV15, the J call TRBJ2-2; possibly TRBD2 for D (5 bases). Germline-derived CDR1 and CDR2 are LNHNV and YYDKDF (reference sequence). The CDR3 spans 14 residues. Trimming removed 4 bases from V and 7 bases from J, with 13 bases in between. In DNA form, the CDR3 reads TGTGCCACCAGCATCCTGAGGGCCGGCGGGGAGCTGTTTTTT. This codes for CATSILRAGGELFF.

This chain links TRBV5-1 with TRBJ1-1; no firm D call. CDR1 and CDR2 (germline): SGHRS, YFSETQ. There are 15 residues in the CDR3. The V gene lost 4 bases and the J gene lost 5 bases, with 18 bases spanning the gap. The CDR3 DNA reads TGCGCCAGCAGCCTGGATGGGCAGGATGCGACTGAAGCTTTCTTT. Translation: CASSLDGQDATEAFF.

DNA of the CDR3: TGCGCCAGCAGCCAAGAAGGCCAGCGGGGAAACATTCAGTACTTC. Amino acid sequence: CASSQEGQRGNIQYF. The chain carries TRBV4-1 and TRBJ2-4, with TRBD2 matching 7 bases. J was trimmed by 6 bases and V by 0 bases; bases with no gene match: 5. CDR1 is MGHRA and CDR2 is YSYEKL in the germline V gene. The CDR3 runs to 15 residues.